This T cell receptor beta chain was retrieved from a study of blood T cell repertoires in COVID-19. In germline, CDR1 is SGHVS, CDR2 FQNEAQ. This CDR3 has 17 amino acids. V shed 6 bases and J 2 bases; nucleotides not matched to a gene: 10. Sequencing used immunoSEQ multiplex PCR; TCRdb keeps in-frame clones, though not all of them. The sample lists 250,000 to 350,000 clones, roughly 90% occurring once. This clone was counted once. Sequencing input: PBMCs or T cells enriched from blood (not recorded which). The sequence came from a woman between 18 and 29 years old with acute COVID-19. The rearrangement links TRBV7-8 to TRBJ2-3; 11 nucleotides align to TRBD2. This CDR3 reads CASSYRRLAGPTDTQYF. CDR3 bases: TGTGCCAGCAGTTATCGCCGACTAGCGGGACCCACAGATACGCAGTATTTT.